The sequence of this T cell receptor (beta chain) was determined in a study of control samples from healthy donors and cancer patients. TCRdb's table, derived via immunoSEQ multiplex PCR, lists solely in-frame clones and lacks some. The sample lists 120,000 or so clones, about 93% occurring once. The sample was blood. The TCR was taken from a man aged 18 to 35 in good health.

For the CDR3, the DNA is TGTGCCTGGAGTAGGGGCGTTGGCGGGGAGCTGTTTTTT. Protein sequence: CAWSRGVGGELFF. The V and J genes are TRBV30 and TRBJ2-2, with D possibly TRBD1 on 5 matching bases. CDR1 and CDR2 from the germline V gene are GTSNPN and SVGIG (reference sequence). V dropped 2 bases and J dropped 7 bases, with 11 bases sitting between them. CDR3 length: 13 amino acids.